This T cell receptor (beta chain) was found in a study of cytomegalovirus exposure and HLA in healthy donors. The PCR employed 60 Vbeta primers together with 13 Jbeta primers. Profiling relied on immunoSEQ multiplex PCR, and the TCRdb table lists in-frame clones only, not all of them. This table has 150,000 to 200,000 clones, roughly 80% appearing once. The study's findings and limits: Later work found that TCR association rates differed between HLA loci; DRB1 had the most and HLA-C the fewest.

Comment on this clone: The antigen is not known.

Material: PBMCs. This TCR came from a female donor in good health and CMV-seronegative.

This chain's CDR3 is CASSPGGSVANVLTF. Written as DNA, the CDR3 is TGTGCCAGCTCACCAGGGGGGTCAGTGGCCAACGTCCTGACTTTC. This chain links TRBV18 with TRBJ2-6; a weak D match, TRBD2 (6 bases). Germline CDR1 is KGHSH and CDR2 is LQKENI. This CDR3 region has 15 residues. Trimming shortened V by 2 bases and J by 6 bases, and 11 bases separated the two germline ends.